This T cell receptor beta chain is drawn from a study of identical twins. General study results and limits: Potential partial confounding of zero-insertion analyses by invariant MAIT and iNKT cells was noted. Reduced insertions were recorded for abundant cord blood beta clonotypes, with no such pattern in memory repertoires. Among beta out-of-frame sequences, excess sharing between twins appeared weaker.

The CDR3 contains 15 residues. V was cut by 5 bases and J by 2 bases, with 13 bases left in between. Germline V CDR1 and CDR2: SGHTA, FQGNSA. To note about this clonotype: Its antigen is not known.

In TCRdb, the 5' RACE reads were re-called with MiXCR into one record per CDR3 protein. The data hold hundreds of thousands of distinct CDR3 sequences, with roughly a quarter observed a single time. This same sample was also taken into another study, of T cells expressing NK-cell markers.

Sequenced sample: CD4+ T cells sorted from blood. This chain connects TRBV7-2 to TRBJ1-5; maybe TRBD1 (6 bases). This TCR derives from a woman under 30 in good health. CDR3 DNA: TGTGCCAGCAGCCAGGACAGCAGGGGCAATCAGCCCCAGCATTTT. Protein: CASSQDSRGNQPQHF.